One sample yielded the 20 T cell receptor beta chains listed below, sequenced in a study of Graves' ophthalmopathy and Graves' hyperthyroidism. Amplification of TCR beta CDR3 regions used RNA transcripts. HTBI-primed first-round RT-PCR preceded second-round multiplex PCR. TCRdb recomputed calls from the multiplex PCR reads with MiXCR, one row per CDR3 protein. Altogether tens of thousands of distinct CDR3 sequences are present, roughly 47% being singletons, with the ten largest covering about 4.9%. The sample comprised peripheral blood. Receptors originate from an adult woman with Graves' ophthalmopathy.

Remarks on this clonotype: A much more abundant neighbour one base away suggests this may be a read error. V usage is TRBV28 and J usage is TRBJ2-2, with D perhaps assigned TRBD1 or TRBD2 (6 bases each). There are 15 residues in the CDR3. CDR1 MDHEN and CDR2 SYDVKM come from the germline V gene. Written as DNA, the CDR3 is TGTGCCAGCAGGCTCGGGGGCGGGAACACCGGGGAGCTGCTTTTT. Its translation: CASRLGGGNTGELLF.

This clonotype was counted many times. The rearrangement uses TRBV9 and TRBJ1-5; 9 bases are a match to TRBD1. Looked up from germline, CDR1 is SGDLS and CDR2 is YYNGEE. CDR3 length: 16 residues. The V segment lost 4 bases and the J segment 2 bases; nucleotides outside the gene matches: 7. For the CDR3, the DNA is TGTGCCAGCAGCCAAGGACAGGGGAGTCGCAATCAGCCCCAGCATTTT. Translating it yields CASSQGQGSRNQPQHF.

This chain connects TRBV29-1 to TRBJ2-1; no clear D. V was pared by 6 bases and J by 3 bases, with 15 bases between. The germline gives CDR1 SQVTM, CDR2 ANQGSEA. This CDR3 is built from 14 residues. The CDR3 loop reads CSVGSQAYYNEQFF. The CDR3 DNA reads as TGCAGCGTCGGTAGCCAAGCTTACTACAATGAGCAGTTCTTC.

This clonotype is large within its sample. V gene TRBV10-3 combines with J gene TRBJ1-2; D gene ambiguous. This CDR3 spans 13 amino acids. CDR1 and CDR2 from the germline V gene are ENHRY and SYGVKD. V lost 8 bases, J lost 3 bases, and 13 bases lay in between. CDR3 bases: TGTGCCATCGAGGGAATCTGGGACTATGGCTACACCTTC. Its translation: CAIEGIWDYGYTF.

Written as DNA, the CDR3 is TGTGCCAGCAGCTCTGGACAGACCCAGTACTTC. Protein sequence: CASSSGQTQYF. The chain combines TRBV9 with TRBJ2-5, with D unclear. V was cut by 4 bases and J by 6 bases, with 7 bases left in between. CDR1 SGDLS and CDR2 YYNGEE come from the germline V gene. The CDR3 loop spans 11 amino acids. The whole variable domain, filled in from reference TRBV9 and TRBJ2-5, reads DSGVTQTPKHLITATGQRVTLRCSPRSGDLSVYWYQQSLDQGLQFLIQYYNGEERAKGNILERFSAQQFPDLHSELNLSSLELGDSALYFCASSSGQTQYFGPGTRLLVL.

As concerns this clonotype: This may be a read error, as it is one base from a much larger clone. The CDR3 DNA is TGTGCCAGCAGCCAAGATCAACTCTCTGCTAGGGAGCTGTCTTTT. Residues: CASSQDQLSARELSF. The chain joins TRBV3-1 to TRBJ2-2; maybe TRBD2 (5 bases). CDR1 is LGHDT, CDR2 YNNKEL, per germline (reference sequence). The CDR3 contains 15 residues.

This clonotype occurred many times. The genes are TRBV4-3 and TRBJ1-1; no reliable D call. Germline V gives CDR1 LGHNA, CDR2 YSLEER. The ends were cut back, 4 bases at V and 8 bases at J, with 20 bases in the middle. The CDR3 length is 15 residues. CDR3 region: CASSRDHSQGWEAFF. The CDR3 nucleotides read TGCGCCAGCAGCCGAGACCATAGCCAAGGGTGGGAAGCTTTCTTT.

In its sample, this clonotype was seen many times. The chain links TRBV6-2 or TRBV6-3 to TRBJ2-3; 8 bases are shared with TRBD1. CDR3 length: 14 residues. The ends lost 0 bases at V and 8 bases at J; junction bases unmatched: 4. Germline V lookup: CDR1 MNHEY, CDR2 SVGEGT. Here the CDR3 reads CASSYSDREATQYF. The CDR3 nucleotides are TGTGCCAGCAGTTACTCGGACAGGGAGGCTACGCAGTATTTT.

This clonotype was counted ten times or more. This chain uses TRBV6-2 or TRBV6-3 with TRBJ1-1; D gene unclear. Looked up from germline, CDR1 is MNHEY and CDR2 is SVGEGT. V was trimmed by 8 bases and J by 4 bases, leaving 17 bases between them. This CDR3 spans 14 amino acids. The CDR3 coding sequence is TGTGCCAGCGTTCCTTACCCAACCTTCACTGAAGCTTTCTTT. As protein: CASVPYPTFTEAFF.

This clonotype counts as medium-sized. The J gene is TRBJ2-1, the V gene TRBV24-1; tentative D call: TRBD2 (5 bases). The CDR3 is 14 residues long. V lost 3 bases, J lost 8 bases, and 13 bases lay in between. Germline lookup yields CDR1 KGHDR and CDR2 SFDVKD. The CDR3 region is CATSDNTREYEQFF. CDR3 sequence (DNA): TGTGCCACCAGTGATAACACAAGGGAGTATGAGCAGTTCTTC.

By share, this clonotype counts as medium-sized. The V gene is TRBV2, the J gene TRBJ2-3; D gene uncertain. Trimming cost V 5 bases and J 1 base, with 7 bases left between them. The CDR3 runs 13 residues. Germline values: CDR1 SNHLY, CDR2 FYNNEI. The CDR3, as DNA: TGTGCCAGCAGTCGTCAGGGCACAGATACGCAGTATTTT. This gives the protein CASSRQGTDTQYF. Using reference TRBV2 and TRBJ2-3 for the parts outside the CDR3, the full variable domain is EPEVTQTPSHQVTQMGQEVILRCVPISNHLYFYWYRQILGQKVEFLVSFYNNEISEKSEIFDDQFSVERPDGSNFTLKIRSTKLEDSAMYFCASSRQGTDTQYFGPGTRLTVL.

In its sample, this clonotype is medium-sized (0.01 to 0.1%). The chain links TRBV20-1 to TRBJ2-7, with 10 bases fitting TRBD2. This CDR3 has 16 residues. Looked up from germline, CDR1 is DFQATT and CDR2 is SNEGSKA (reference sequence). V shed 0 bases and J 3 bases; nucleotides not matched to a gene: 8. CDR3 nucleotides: TGCAGTGCTAGAGATGAAAAGCGGGAGGGGAACTACGAGCAGTACTTC. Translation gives CSARDEKREGNYEQYF.

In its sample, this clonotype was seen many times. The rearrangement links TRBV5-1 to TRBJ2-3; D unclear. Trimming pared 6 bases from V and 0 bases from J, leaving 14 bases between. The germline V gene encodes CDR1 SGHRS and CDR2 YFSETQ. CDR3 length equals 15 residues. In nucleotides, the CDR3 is TGCGCCAGCACGATACAAGGGCTGAGCACAGATACGCAGTATTTT. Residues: CASTIQGLSTDTQYF.

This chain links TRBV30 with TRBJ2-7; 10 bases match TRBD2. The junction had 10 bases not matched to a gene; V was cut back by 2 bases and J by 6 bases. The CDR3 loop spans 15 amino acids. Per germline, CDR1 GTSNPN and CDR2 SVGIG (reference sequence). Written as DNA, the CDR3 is TGTGCCTGGAGTAAGGGAGCGGGAGGGCCGAGCGAGCAGTACTTC. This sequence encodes CAWSKGAGGPSEQYF.

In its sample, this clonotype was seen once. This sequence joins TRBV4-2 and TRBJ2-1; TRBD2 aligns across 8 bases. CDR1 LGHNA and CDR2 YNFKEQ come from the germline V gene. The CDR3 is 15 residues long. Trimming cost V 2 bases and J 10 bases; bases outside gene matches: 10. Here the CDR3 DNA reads TGTGCCAGCAGCCAATCCCGACTAGCGAGCGGGGAGCAGTTCTTC. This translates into CASSQSRLASGEQFF.

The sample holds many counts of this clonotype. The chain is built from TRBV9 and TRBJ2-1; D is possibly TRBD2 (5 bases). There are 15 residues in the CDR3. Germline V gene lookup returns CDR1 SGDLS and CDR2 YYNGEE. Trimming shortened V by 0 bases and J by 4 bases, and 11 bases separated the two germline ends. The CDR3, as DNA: TGTGCCAGCAGCGTAGCTGGAGGCCCTTACAATGAGCAGTTCTTC. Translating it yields CASSVAGGPYNEQFF. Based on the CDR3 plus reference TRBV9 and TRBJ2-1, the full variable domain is DSGVTQTPKHLITATGQRVTLRCSPRSGDLSVYWYQQSLDQGLQFLIQYYNGEERAKGNILERFSAQQFPDLHSELNLSSLELGDSALYFCASSVAGGPYNEQFFGPGTRLTVL.

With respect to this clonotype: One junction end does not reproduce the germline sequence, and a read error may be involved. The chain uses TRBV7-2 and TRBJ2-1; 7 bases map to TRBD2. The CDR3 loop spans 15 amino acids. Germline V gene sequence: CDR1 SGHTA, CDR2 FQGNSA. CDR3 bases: TGTGCGAGCAGCTTAAAAGCGGGGATAACCAATGAGCAGTTCTTC. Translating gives CASSLKAGITNEQFF.

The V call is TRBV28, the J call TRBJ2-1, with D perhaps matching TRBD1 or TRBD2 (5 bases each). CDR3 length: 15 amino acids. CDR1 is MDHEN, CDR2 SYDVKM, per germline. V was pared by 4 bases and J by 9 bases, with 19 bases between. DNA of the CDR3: TGTGCCAGCAGTTCCGGGACCTCAGGGCTCCTTGAGCAGTTCTTC. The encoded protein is CASSSGTSGLLEQFF.

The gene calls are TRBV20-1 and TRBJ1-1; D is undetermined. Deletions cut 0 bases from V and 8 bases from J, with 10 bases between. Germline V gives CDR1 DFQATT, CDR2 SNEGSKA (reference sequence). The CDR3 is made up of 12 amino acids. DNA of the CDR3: TGCAGTGCTAGAGATGAGGGAGCGGAAGCTTTCTTT. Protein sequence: CSARDEGAEAFF.

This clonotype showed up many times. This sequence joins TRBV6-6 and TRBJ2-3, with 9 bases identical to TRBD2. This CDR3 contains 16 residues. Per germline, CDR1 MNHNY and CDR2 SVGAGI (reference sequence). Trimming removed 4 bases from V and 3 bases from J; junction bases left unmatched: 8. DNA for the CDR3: TGTGCCAGCAGTTTGTTAGCGGGAGAGGGGACAGATACGCAGTATTTT. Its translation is CASSLLAGEGTDTQYF.